This passage covers 27 T cell receptor beta chains from one sample sequenced in a study of sequential checkpoint blockade in melanoma. Sample treatment: randomized to nivolumab then ipilimumab (arm A) or the reverse (arm B). Assay used: immunoSEQ multiplex PCR; TCRdb lists only in-frame clones, some missing. The sample lists 9,000 to 15,000 clones, about four fifths occurring once. This material consisted of CD8+ T cells sorted from blood (inferred from file names), taken from a patient given nivolumab and ipilimumab in sequence. Source of these receptors: a human donor with melanoma.

The rearrangement links TRBV7-9 to TRBJ1-4, with D hard to call. Trimming removed 1 base from V and 0 bases from J, with 9 bases in between. Germline-derived CDR1 and CDR2 are SEHNR and FQNEAQ (reference sequence). The CDR3 loop spans 16 amino acids. The CDR3: CASSLGSGATNEKLFF. For the CDR3, the DNA is TGTGCCAGCAGCTTAGGATCCGGTGCAACTAATGAAAAACTGTTTTTT.

The chain employs TRBV19 and TRBJ2-3; possible D gene TRBD1, 5 bases. The germline V and J ends were trimmed by 5 bases and 0 bases, with 15 bases remaining between them. The CDR3 is 16 amino acids. Germline V lookup: CDR1 LNHDA, CDR2 SQIVND (reference sequence). DNA of the CDR3: TGTGCCAGTAGTTTCCTGGTTACAGGAAGCACAGATACGCAGTATTTT. Translation: CASSFLVTGSTDTQYF.

The chain recombines TRBV7-2 with TRBJ1-4; maybe TRBD1 (6 bases). CDR1 and CDR2 (germline): SGHTA, FQGNSA. Deletions cut 1 base from V and 4 bases from J, with 19 bases between. The CDR3 is 18 amino acids. DNA for the CDR3: TGTGCCAGCAGCTTAGTTCCGGGACAAAGAAAATTTAATGAAAAACTGTTTTTT. Its protein is CASSLVPGQRKFNEKLFF.

This chain links TRBV19 with TRBJ2-7, with D maybe TRBD1 (6 bases). The CDR3 runs 14 residues. Trimming removed 2 bases from V and 2 bases from J, with 10 bases in between. CDR1 LNHDA and CDR2 SQIVND come from the germline V gene (reference sequence). CDR3 sequence (DNA): TGTGCCAGTAGTATATCAGGGGACCCCTACGAGCAGTACTTC. Translated: CASSISGDPYEQYF.

Here the CDR3 reads CASSDRGDGYTF. Written as DNA, the CDR3 is TGTGCCAGCAGCGACAGGGGGGATGGCTACACCTTC. This chain connects TRBV11-3 to TRBJ1-2; 9 bases match TRBD1. V was pared by 5 bases and J by 6 bases, with 1 base of the junction left unmatched. The CDR3 totals 12 residues. Looked up from germline, CDR1 is SGHNT and CDR2 is YENEEA.

This chain links TRBV27 with TRBJ2-5, with 11 bases that match TRBD2. The V and J ends lost 3 bases and 2 bases, in that order; junction bases with no gene match: 2. The CDR3 is 15 amino acids. Germline values: CDR1 MNHEY, CDR2 SMNVEV (reference sequence). In DNA form, the CDR3 reads TGTGCCAGCAGTTTGACTAGCGGGGCTCAAGAGACCCAGTACTTC. Its protein is CASSLTSGAQETQYF.

V is TRBV7-2 and J is TRBJ1-5; 9 bases are a match to TRBD1. The CDR3 loop spans 13 amino acids. The germline gives CDR1 SGHTA, CDR2 FQGNSA. Trimming removed 6 bases from V and 7 bases from J; junction bases left unmatched: 4. The CDR3 DNA reads as TGTGCCAGCAGTGAACAGGGGGCACAGCCCCAGCATTTT. Translated, it gives CASSEQGAQPQHF.

The V and J genes are TRBV5-4 and TRBJ2-5, with 11 bases fitting TRBD2. CDR3 length: 15 amino acids. Germline CDR1 reads SGHNT; CDR2 reads YYREEE (reference sequence). V gave up 3 bases and J gave up 5 bases; unmatched junction bases: 6. CDR3 nucleotides: TGTGCCAGCAGCTCAATAGCGGGGGGGCTGGAGACCCAGTACTTC. Amino acids: CASSSIAGGLETQYF.

The chain combines TRBV28 with TRBJ1-2; the D is unclear. The CDR3 loop spans 14 amino acids. Germline V gives CDR1 MDHEN, CDR2 SYDVKM. Trimming left V 3 bases short and J 2 bases short, with 10 bases between. DNA of the CDR3: TGTGCCAGCAGTTTTGGACTCTACAACTATGGCTACACCTTC. Encoded protein: CASSFGLYNYGYTF.

The rearrangement links TRBV4-3 to TRBJ1-6; no clear D. Trimming shortened V by 0 bases and J by 4 bases, and 13 bases separated the two germline ends. Germline assignment: CDR1 LGHNA and CDR2 YSLEER. There are 17 residues in the CDR3. CDR3 protein: CASSQDLRNFYNSPLHF. The CDR3 DNA is TGCGCCAGCAGCCAAGATTTGAGGAACTTTTATAATTCACCCCTCCACTTT.

This clone appeared a single time. The same CDR3 can be traced to other DNA sequences in this sample. The V call is TRBV6-1, the J call TRBJ1-6; maybe TRBD1 (5 bases). CDR1 and CDR2 (germline): MNHNS, SASEGT. This CDR3 spans 14 amino acids. Trimming took 2 bases from V and 10 from J, leaving 12 bases between them. CDR3 DNA sequence: TGTGCCAGCAGTGAAACCAGGGTCTCCTCACCCCTCCACTTT. Protein sequence: CASSETRVSSPLHF.

The rearrangement joins TRBV27 to TRBJ1-1, with a weak D call TRBD1 (5 bases). Trimming removed 0 bases from V and 4 bases from J, with 9 bases in between. This CDR3 comprises 14 residues. Germline V gene sequence: CDR1 MNHEY, CDR2 SMNVEV (reference sequence). CDR3 protein: CASSLSLRVTEAFF. For the CDR3, the DNA is TGTGCCAGCAGTTTATCCCTCAGGGTCACTGAAGCTTTCTTT.

This clone was seen just once. This rearrangement joins TRBV4-3 to TRBJ2-7; 10 positions match TRBD1. The germline V gene has CDR1 LGHNA and CDR2 YSLEER. The CDR3 consists of 14 residues. The J segment lost 7 bases and the V segment lost 1 base, leaving 4 bases of the junction unmatched. CDR3 DNA: TGCGCCAGCAGCCAAGGGACAGGGGGAGGGGAGCAGTACTTC. Protein: CASSQGTGGGEQYF.

The rearrangement joins TRBV6-5 to TRBJ1-2; D uncertain. The V gene's germline CDR1 is MNHEY and CDR2 SVGAGI. CDR3 length: 11 residues. V lost 9 bases and J 4 bases, leaving 9 bases between the germline ends. CDR3 bases: TGTGCCAGTGGAGGTAGCTATGGCTACACCTTC. This gives the protein CASGGSYGYTF.

This clone has only a few counts. The chain combines TRBV10-3 with TRBJ1-1; D may be TRBD1 (5 bases). This CDR3 has 15 residues. Germline values: CDR1 ENHRY, CDR2 SYGVKD. The germline V and J ends were trimmed by 0 bases and 4 bases, with 12 bases remaining between them. This CDR3 reads CAISESGGIATEAFF. The CDR3 DNA reads as TGTGCCATCAGTGAGTCGGGGGGAATTGCCACTGAAGCTTTCTTT.

Only a few counts were recorded for this clone. At one end the junction does not follow the germline gene, possibly because of a read error. The J gene is TRBJ1-1, the V gene TRBV5-8; TRBD1 is a possible D gene (5 bases). CDR1 is SGHTS, CDR2 YDEGEE, per germline. The CDR3 sequence is 14 residues long. CDR3 DNA sequence: TGCGCCAGCAGCCAAACGGGGGTGGACACTGAAGCTTTCTTT. Translating gives CASSQTGVDTEAFF.

A few counts support this clone. V usage is TRBV19 and J usage is TRBJ1-2, with a possible D match to TRBD1 (6 bases). CDR1 is LNHDA and CDR2 is SQIVND in the germline V gene (reference sequence). CDR3 length: 16 residues. Trimming removed 6 bases at V and 4 bases at J, with 21 bases between. The CDR3 loop reads CASSVSLDSGTYGYTF. In DNA, the CDR3 is TGTGCCAGTAGCGTATCCCTGGACAGCGGGACCTATGGCTACACCTTC. The complete variable domain, with remaining parts taken from reference TRBV19 and TRBJ1-2, reads DGGITQSPKYLFRKEGQNVTLSCEQNLNHDAMYWYRQDPGQGLRLIYYSQIVNDFQKGDIAEGYSVSREKKESFPLTVTSAQKNPTAFYLCASSVSLDSGTYGYTFGSGTRLTVV.

The rearrangement links TRBV2 to TRBJ2-1; D call uncertain. Germline loops: CDR1 SNHLY, CDR2 FYNNEI. The CDR3 covers 15 residues. With 3 bases removed from V and 4 bases from J, the gap between germline ends came to 13 bases. As DNA, the CDR3 is TGTGCCAGCAGTGACGTCGGTACCTCGTACAATGAGCAGTTCTTC. Protein sequence: CASSDVGTSYNEQFF. Supplemented by reference TRBV2 and TRBJ2-1, the full variable domain reads EPEVTQTPSHQVTQMGQEVILRCVPISNHLYFYWYRQILGQKVEFLVSFYNNEISEKSEIFDDQFSVERPDGSNFTLKIRSTKLEDSAMYFCASSDVGTSYNEQFFGPGTRLTVL.

The gene calls are TRBV5-8 and TRBJ1-5; D call uncertain. V dropped 4 bases and J dropped 6 bases, with 17 bases sitting between them. This CDR3 comprises 15 residues. Germline V CDR1 and CDR2: SGHTS, YDEGEE. The CDR3 protein is CASSPKVGELQPQHF. CDR3 nucleotide sequence: TGTGCCAGCAGCCCAAAGGTTGGAGAACTTCAGCCCCAGCATTTT.

The chain joins TRBV4-3 to TRBJ2-7, with 7 bases lining up with TRBD1. The CDR3 is made up of 16 amino acids. The V and J ends lost 3 bases and 1 base, in that order; junction bases with no gene match: 9. CDR1 and CDR2 from the germline V gene are LGHNA and YSLEER. CDR3 DNA sequence: TGCGCCAGCAGCCAGGATCCCGGGACAGATTCCTACGAGCAGTACTTC. Translation gives CASSQDPGTDSYEQYF.

V gene TRBV6-6 combines with J gene TRBJ1-6; the D is unclear. Germline values: CDR1 MNHNY, CDR2 SVGAGI (reference sequence). The CDR3 runs 13 residues. Trimming shortened V by 7 bases and J by 0 bases, and 4 bases separated the two germline ends. The CDR3 DNA sequence: TGTGCCAGCACCGGCTCCTATAATTCACCCCTCCACTTT. It translates to CASTGSYNSPLHF.

This clone was observed a handful of times. V is TRBV7-9 and J is TRBJ1-4; TRBD1 agrees at 8 bases. CDR3 length: 13 residues. The V gene end was trimmed by 6 bases and the J gene end by 6 bases; junction bases not matched to a gene: 3. Germline assignment: CDR1 SEHNR and CDR2 FQNEAQ (reference sequence). CDR3 in amino acids: CASREDRDEKLFF. The CDR3 DNA reads TGTGCCAGCAGGGAGGACAGGGATGAAAAACTGTTTTTT.

Points on this clone: A read error may account for a junction end that differs from germline. The gene calls are TRBV7-7 and TRBJ2-7; 9 bases fit TRBD1. Looked up from germline, CDR1 is SSHAT and CDR2 is FNYEAQ (reference sequence). The CDR3 spans 15 residues. The CDR3 loop reads CASSMGTGSSYEQYF. The CDR3, as DNA: TGTGCTAGCAGCATGGGGACAGGGAGCTCCTACGAGCAGTACTTC. Combining the CDR3 with reference TRBV7-7 and TRBJ2-7 gives the whole variable domain GAGVSQSPRYKVTKRGQDVTLRCDPISSHATLYWYQQALGQGPEFLTYFNYEAQPDKSGLPSDRFSAERPEGSISTLTIQRTEQRDSAMYRCASSMGTGSSYEQYFGPGTRLTVT.

The gene calls are TRBV4-3 and TRBJ2-1, with 10 nucleotides matching TRBD2. CDR1 and CDR2 from the germline V gene are LGHNA and YSLEER. J lost 10 bases, V lost 0 bases, and 9 bases had no gene match. The CDR3 covers 16 residues. The CDR3 is CASSQERAGGRAEQFF. The CDR3 DNA reads as TGCGCCAGCAGCCAAGAGCGAGCGGGGGGGCGCGCCGAGCAGTTCTTC.

V usage is TRBV4-3 and J usage is TRBJ2-6; the D is unclear. CDR1 is LGHNA, CDR2 YSLEER, per germline. V dropped 0 bases and J dropped 3 bases, with 12 bases sitting between them. This CDR3 comprises 17 residues. The CDR3 protein is CASSQEIVGSGANVLTF. As DNA, the CDR3 is TGCGCCAGCAGCCAAGAGATCGTTGGCAGTGGGGCCAACGTCCTGACTTTC.

V usage is TRBV5-4 and J usage is TRBJ1-1; 8 nucleotides align to TRBD1. With 4 bases clipped from V and 1 base from J, the junction kept 3 bases outside the gene matches. CDR1 is SGHNT and CDR2 is YYREEE in the germline V gene (reference sequence). The CDR3 runs 14 residues. Here the CDR3 reads CASSATGENTEAFF. CDR3 sequence (DNA): TGTGCCAGCAGCGCGACAGGGGAGAACACTGAAGCTTTCTTT.

J is TRBJ2-3 and V is TRBV7-9, with TRBD2 matching over 10 bases. Germline V gives CDR1 SEHNR, CDR2 FQNEAQ (reference sequence). V shed 3 bases and J 5 bases; nucleotides not matched to a gene: 5. This CDR3 has 15 amino acids. This chain's CDR3 is CASSLDWTSGDTQYF. CDR3 nucleotide sequence: TGTGCCAGCAGCTTGGACTGGACTAGCGGAGATACGCAGTATTTT.